This T cell receptor beta chain was captured in a study of shared clonotypes between healthy human individuals. Germline CDR1 SGHAT, CDR2 FQNNGV. The CDR3 sequence is 19 residues long. Trimming removed 5 bases from V and 0 bases from J; junction bases left unmatched: 11. Assay: immunoSEQ multiplex PCR; the TCRdb copy retains only in-frame clones and omits some. The repertoire holds 2 million to 2.5 million clones, with more than 90% as singletons. The rearrangement joins TRBV11-2 to TRBJ2-6, with 9 bases identical to TRBD2. This clonotype was sampled from a man between 18 and 29 years old in good health. Input material: naive CD4+ T cells sorted from blood. Subset noted: CD45RA+ positively selected. CDR3 amino acids: CASSPRLAVVSSGANVLTF. As DNA, the CDR3 is TGTGCCAGCAGCCCACGACTAGCGGTCGTTAGCTCTGGGGCCAACGTCCTGACTTTC. The full variable domain, completed using reference TRBV11-2 and TRBJ2-6, is EAGVAQSPRYKIIEKRQSVAFWCNPISGHATLYWYQQILGQGPKLLIQFQNNGVVDDSQLPKDRFSAERLKGVDSTLKIQPAKLEDSAVYLCASSPRLAVVSSGANVLTFGAGSRLTVL.